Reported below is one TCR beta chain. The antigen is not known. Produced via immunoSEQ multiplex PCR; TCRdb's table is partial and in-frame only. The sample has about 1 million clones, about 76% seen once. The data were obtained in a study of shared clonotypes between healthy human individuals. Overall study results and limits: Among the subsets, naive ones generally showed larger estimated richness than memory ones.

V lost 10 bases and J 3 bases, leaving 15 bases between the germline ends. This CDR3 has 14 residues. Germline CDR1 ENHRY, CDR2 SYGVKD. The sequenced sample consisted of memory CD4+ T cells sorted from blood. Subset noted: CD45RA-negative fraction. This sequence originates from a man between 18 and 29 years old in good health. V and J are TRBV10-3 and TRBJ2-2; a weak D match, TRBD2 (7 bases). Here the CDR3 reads CATRGGADTGELFF. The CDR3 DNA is TGTGCCACTAGAGGGGGGGCGGACACCGGGGAGCTGTTTTTT.